These T cell receptor beta chains were read from a single sample in a study of CD8 T cells in ankylosing spondylitis. MiXCR was run by TCRdb on the 5' RACE reads, yielding one entry per CDR3 protein. The table records around 120,000 distinct CDR3 sequences, roughly 8.8% of them present only once. Sequenced: blood, either unsorted or a sorted T cell fraction (not recorded which). Source of these receptors: a male donor with ankylosing spondylitis or in good health (not recorded which). The CDR3 runs from the conserved cysteine through the conserved F or W. D genes are given only for firm matches. Part of the rows lack a size; the others show once, few, many or a class for expanded clones.

clone size: many
J gene: TRBJ2-1
D gene: .
V gene: TRBV7-2
CDR3 protein: CASSSGLGLYNEQFF
CDR3 DNA: TGTGCCAGCAGCTCCGGACTGGGACTTTACAATGAGCAGTTCTTC

clone size: many
J gene: TRBJ2-3
D gene: .
V gene: TRBV5-1
CDR3 protein: CASSPRGIGTDTQYF
CDR3 DNA: TGCGCCAGCAGCCCTCGCGGGATCGGCACAGATACGCAGTATTTT

clone size: many
J gene: TRBJ2-2
D gene: .
V gene: TRBV28
CDR3 protein: CASTRLVNTGELFF
CDR3 DNA: TGTGCCAGCACCCGACTAGTTAACACCGGGGAGCTGTTTTTT

clone size: few
J gene: TRBJ2-5
D gene: .
V gene: TRBV7-8
CDR3 protein: CASSALASPETQYF
CDR3 DNA: TGTGCCAGCAGCGCACTAGCATCTCCAGAGACCCAGTACTTC

clone size: .
J gene: TRBJ2-2
D gene: .
V gene: TRBV30
CDR3 protein: CARSSGQHTGELFF
CDR3 DNA: TGTGCCCGGAGTTCCGGACAGCACACCGGGGAGCTGTTTTTT

clone size: many
J gene: TRBJ2-1
D gene: .
V gene: TRBV29-1
CDR3 protein: CSVEDLGNEQFF
CDR3 DNA: TGCAGCGTTGAAGATCTGGGTAATGAGCAGTTCTTC

clone size: many
J gene: TRBJ2-1
D gene: .
V gene: TRBV6-1
CDR3 protein: CASRRSQGGANNEQFF
CDR3 DNA: TGTGCCAGCAGAAGATCACAGGGAGGGGCCAACAATGAGCAGTTCTTC

clone size: .
J gene: TRBJ1-2
D gene: .
V gene: TRBV18
CDR3 protein: CASSEDRNYGYTF
CDR3 DNA: TGTGCCAGCTCAGAAGACAGAAACTATGGCTACACCTTC

clone size: .
J gene: TRBJ2-7
D gene: TRBD2
V gene: TRBV20-1
CDR3 protein: CSARDRGGESGQYF
CDR3 DNA: TGCAGTGCTAGAGACCGGGGGGGCGAGAGCGGGCAGTACTTC

clone size: few
J gene: TRBJ2-1
D gene: .
V gene: TRBV28
CDR3 protein: CATKGRNNEQFF
CDR3 DNA: TGTGCCACCAAGGGACGAAACAATGAGCAGTTCTTC

clone size: many
J gene: TRBJ2-2
D gene: .
V gene: TRBV4-2
CDR3 protein: CASSQDFGTTGELFF
CDR3 DNA: TGTGCCAGCAGCCAAGATTTCGGGACCACCGGGGAGCTGTTTTTT

clone size: many
J gene: TRBJ2-7
D gene: .
V gene: TRBV12-3/TRBV12-4
CDR3 protein: CASSYGTYEQYF
CDR3 DNA: TGTGCCAGCAGTTACGGGACCTACGAGCAGTACTTC

clone size: many
J gene: TRBJ2-3
D gene: .
V gene: TRBV20-1
CDR3 protein: CSARNQVLVDTQYF
CDR3 DNA: TGCAGTGCTAGAAATCAGGTCCTAGTAGATACGCAGTATTTT

clone size: few
J gene: TRBJ2-3
D gene: TRBD1
V gene: TRBV12-3/TRBV12-4
CDR3 protein: CASSQPGTGITDTQYF
CDR3 DNA: TGTGCCAGCAGTCAACCTGGGACAGGGATCACAGATACGCAGTATTTT

clone size: many
J gene: TRBJ2-7
D gene: .
V gene: TRBV20-1
CDR3 protein: CSARRQSTSYEQYF
CDR3 DNA: TGCAGTGCTAGACGACAGTCGACCTCCTACGAGCAGTACTTC

clone size: .
J gene: TRBJ1-5
D gene: TRBD1
V gene: TRBV20-1
CDR3 protein: CSARRQGYQPQHF
CDR3 DNA: TGCAGTGCTAGGAGACAGGGTTATCAGCCCCAGCATTTT

clone size: many
J gene: TRBJ2-2
D gene: TRBD1
V gene: TRBV20-1
CDR3 protein: CSALTGEIAGELFF
CDR3 DNA: TGCAGTGCACTGACAGGGGAAATCGCCGGGGAGCTGTTTTTT